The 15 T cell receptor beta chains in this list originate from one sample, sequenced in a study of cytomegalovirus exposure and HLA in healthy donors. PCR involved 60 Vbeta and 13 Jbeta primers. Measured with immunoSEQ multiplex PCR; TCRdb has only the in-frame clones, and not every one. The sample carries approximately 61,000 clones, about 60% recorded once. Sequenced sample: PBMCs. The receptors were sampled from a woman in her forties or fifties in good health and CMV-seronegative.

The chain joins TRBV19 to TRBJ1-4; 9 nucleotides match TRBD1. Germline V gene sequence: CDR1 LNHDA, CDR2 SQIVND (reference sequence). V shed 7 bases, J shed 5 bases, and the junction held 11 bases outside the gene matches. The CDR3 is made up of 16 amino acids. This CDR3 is CASTPPGTGRNEKLFF. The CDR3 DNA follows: TGTGCCAGTACCCCCCCCGGGACAGGGAGGAATGAAAAACTGTTTTTT.

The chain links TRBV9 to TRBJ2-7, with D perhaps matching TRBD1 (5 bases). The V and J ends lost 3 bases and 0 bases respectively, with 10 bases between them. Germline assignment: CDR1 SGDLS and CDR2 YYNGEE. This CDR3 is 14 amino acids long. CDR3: CASSGQTGSYEQYF. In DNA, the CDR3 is TGTGCCAGCAGCGGACAGACCGGCTCCTACGAGCAGTACTTC.

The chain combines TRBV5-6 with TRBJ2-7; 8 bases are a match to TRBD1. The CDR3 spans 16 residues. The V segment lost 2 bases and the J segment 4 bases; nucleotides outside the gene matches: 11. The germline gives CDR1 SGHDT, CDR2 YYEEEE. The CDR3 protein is CASSLARTGSFYEQYF. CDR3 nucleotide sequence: TGTGCCAGCAGCTTAGCTAGGACAGGGTCTTTTTACGAGCAGTACTTC. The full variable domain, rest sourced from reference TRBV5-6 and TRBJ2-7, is DAGVTQSPTHLIKTRGQQVTLRCSPKSGHDTVSWYQQALGQGPQFIFQYYEEEERQRGNFPDRFSGHQFPNYSSELNVNALLLGDSALYLCASSLARTGSFYEQYFGPGTRLTVT.

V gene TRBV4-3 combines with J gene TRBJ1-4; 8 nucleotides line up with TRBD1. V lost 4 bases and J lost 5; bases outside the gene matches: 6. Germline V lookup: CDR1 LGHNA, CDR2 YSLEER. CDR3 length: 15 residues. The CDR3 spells CASSLRDRKNEKLFF. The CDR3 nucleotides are TGCGCCAGCAGCCTTCGGGACAGGAAGAATGAAAAACTGTTTTTT.

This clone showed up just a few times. The CDR3 reads CSVGGQGRGRNTGELFF. In nucleotides, the CDR3 is TGCAGCGTTGGGGGGCAGGGACGTGGGAGGAACACCGGGGAGCTGTTTTTT. The chain links TRBV29-1 to TRBJ2-2; the D gene is possibly TRBD1 (6 bases). The CDR3 consists of 17 residues. Germline V gene sequence: CDR1 SQVTM, CDR2 ANQGSEA. The germline V and J ends were trimmed by 4 bases and 1 base, with 19 bases remaining between them.

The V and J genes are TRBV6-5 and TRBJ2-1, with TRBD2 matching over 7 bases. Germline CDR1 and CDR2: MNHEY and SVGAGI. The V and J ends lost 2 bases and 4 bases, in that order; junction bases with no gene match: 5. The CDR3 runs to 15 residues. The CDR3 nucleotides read TGTGCCAGCAGTTACCAGCTAGCGGCTTACAATGAGCAGTTCTTC. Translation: CASSYQLAAYNEQFF.

CDR3 region: CASSESPGRGSTDTQYF. The DNA of the CDR3 is TGTGCCAGCAGTGAATCCCCCGGGAGGGGTAGCACAGATACGCAGTATTTT. V usage is TRBV25-1 and J usage is TRBJ2-3, with 8 bases aligning to TRBD2. CDR1 MGHDK and CDR2 SYGVNS come from the germline V gene. V dropped 1 base and J dropped 0; count of bases not matched to a gene: 6. The CDR3 consists of 17 residues.

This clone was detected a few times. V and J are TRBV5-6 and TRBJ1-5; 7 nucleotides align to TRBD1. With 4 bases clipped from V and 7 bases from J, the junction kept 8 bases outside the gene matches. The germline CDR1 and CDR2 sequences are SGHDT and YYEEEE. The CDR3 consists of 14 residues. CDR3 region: CASSLRQGQQPQHF. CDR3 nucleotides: TGTGCCAGCAGCCTTCGACAGGGACAACAGCCCCAGCATTTT.

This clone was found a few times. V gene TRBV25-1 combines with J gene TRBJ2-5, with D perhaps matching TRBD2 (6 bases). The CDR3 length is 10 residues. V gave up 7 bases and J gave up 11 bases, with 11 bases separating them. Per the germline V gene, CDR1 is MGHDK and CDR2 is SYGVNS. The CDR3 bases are TGTGCCAGCATCGGGGGAGGTCAGTACTTC. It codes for CASIGGGQYF.

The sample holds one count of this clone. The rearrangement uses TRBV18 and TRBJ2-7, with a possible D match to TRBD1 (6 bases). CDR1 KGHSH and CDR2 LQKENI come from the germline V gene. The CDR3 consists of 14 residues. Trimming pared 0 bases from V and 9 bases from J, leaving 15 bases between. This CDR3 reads CASSPPGAGTRQYF. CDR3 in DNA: TGTGCCAGCTCACCACCGGGGGCAGGGACGAGGCAGTACTTC.

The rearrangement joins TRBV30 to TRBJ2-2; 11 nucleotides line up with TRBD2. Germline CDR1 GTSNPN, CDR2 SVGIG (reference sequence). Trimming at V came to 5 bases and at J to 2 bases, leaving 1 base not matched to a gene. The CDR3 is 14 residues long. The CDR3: CAWRLAGNTGELFF. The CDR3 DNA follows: TGTGCCTGGCGACTAGCGGGAAACACCGGGGAGCTGTTTTTT.

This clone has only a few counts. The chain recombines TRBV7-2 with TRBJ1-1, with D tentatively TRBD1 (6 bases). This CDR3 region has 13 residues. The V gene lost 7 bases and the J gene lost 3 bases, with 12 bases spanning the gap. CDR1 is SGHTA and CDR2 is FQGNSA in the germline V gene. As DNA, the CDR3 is TGTGCCAGCAATCTTCACAGGGACACTGAAGCTTTCTTT. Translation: CASNLHRDTEAFF.

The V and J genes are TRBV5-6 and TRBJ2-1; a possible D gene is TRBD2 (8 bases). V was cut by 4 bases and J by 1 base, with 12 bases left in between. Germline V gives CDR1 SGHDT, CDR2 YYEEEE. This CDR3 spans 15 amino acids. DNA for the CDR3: TGTGCCAGCAGCGTAGCGGGACAGTCCTACAATGAGCAGTTCTTC. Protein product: CASSVAGQSYNEQFF. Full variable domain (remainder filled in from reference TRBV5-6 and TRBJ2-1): DAGVTQSPTHLIKTRGQQVTLRCSPKSGHDTVSWYQQALGQGPQFIFQYYEEEERQRGNFPDRFSGHQFPNYSSELNVNALLLGDSALYLCASSVAGQSYNEQFFGPGTRLTVL.

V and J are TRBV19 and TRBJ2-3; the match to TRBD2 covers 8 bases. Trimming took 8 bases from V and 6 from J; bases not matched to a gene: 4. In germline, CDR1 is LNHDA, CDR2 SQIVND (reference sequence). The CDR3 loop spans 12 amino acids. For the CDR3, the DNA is TGTGCCAGTGGAGCGGGAGCTGATACGCAGTATTTT. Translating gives CASGAGADTQYF.

The CDR3 loop is CASGLAGGQETQYF. The CDR3 DNA reads TGCGCCAGCGGACTAGCGGGGGGACAAGAGACCCAGTACTTC. The gene calls are TRBV5-1 and TRBJ2-5; 14 bases fit TRBD2. The germline V gene encodes CDR1 SGHRS and CDR2 YFSETQ. The length of the CDR3 is 14 residues. With 7 bases clipped from V and 2 bases from J, the junction kept 1 base outside the gene matches.